This T cell receptor (beta chain) was recorded in a study of T cell repertoires in cytomegalovirus infection. About the research overall: It was recently identified HLA-C-restricted and well-studied HLA-B-restricted CMV epitopes that the study used. Shared public TCR beta signatures pointed to both CMV infection and a matching HLA type. Study-wide points: Clonotype analysis showed dominance of the ex vivo response by HLA-C-restricted CMV-specific TCR beta clonotypes. Pooled public TCR beta family frequency picked out CMV carriers with the relevant HLA.

Regarding this clonotype: Its antigen remains unknown.

The CDR3 totals 13 residues. The V end was cut by 5 bases, the J end by 4 bases, with 9 bases between. Germline-derived CDR1 and CDR2 are MDHEN and SYDVKM. TCRdb recomputed calls from the reads with MiXCR, one row per CDR3 protein. The sample includes 450,000 to 600,000 distinct CDR3 sequences, 30% to 40% seen only once; the top ten take 17%. Sequencing used cultured PBMCs, obtained from culture after CMV antigen stimulation. The receptor was derived from a human donor in good health (CMV status not recorded). Some clones in this sample may be carry-over from other donors' samples. The V and J genes are TRBV28 and TRBJ1-5; no definite D call. The CDR3 loop reads CASSVGPNQPQHF. The CDR3 DNA follows: TGTGCCAGCAGTGTAGGACCAAATCAGCCCCAGCATTTT. The variable domain in full, with the rest retrieved from reference TRBV28 and TRBJ1-5, is DVKVTQSSRYLVKRTGEKVFLECVQDMDHENMFWYRQDPGLGLRLIYFSYDVKMKEKGDIPEGYSVSREKKERFSLILESASTNQTSMYLCASSVGPNQPQHFGDGTRLSIL.